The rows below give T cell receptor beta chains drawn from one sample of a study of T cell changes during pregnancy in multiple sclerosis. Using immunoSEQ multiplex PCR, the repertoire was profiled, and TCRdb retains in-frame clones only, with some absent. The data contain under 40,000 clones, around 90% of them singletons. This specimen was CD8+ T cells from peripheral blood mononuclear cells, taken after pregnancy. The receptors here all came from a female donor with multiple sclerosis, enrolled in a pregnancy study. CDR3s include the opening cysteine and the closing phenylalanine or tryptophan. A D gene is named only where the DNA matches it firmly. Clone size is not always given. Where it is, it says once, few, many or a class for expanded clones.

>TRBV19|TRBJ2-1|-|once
CASSITLDRMGNEQFF
TGTGCCAGTAGTATAACGCTCGACAGAATGGGCAATGAGCAGTTCTTC
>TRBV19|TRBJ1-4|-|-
CASKVQGNEKLFF
TGTGCCAGTAAAGTGCAGGGGAATGAAAAACTGTTTTTT
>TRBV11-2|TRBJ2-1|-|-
CASSFLPWERPNEQFF
TGTGCCAGCAGCTTTCTTCCCTGGGAGCGCCCCAATGAGCAGTTCTTC
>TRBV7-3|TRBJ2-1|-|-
CASSSSINEQFF
TGTGCCAGCAGCTCCTCTATCAATGAGCAGTTCTTC
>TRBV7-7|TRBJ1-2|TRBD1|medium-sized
CASSPWAGGFDGYTF
TGTGCTAGCAGCCCCTGGGCAGGGGGCTTTGATGGCTACACCTTC
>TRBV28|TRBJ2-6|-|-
CASKPPGANVLTF
TGTGCCAGCAAGCCCCCTGGGGCCAACGTCCTGACTTTC
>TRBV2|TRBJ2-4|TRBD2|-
CASSGMVSGGTKNIQYF
TGTGCCAGCAGTGGGATGGTTAGCGGGGGGACCAAAAACATTCAGTACTTC
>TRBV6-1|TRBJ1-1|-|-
CASSEGPLIQVLRNEAFF
TGTGCCAGCAGTGAAGGACCCCTAATACAGGTCTTGAGAAATGAAGCTTTCTTT
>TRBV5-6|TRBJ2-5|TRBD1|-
CASSPGTGGKTQYF
TGTGCCAGCAGCCCCGGGACAGGGGGAAAGACCCAGTACTTC
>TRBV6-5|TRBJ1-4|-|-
CASSYSGSGGEKLFF
TGTGCCAGCAGTTACTCAGGGTCAGGAGGGGAAAAACTGTTTTTT
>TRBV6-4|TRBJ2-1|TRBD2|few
CASSPQGSGGAGEQFF
TGTGCCAGCAGCCCCCAGGGTAGCGGGGGGGCAGGTGAGCAGTTCTTC
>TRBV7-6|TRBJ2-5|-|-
CASSQRTAPNQETQYF
TGTGCCAGCAGCCAACGGACAGCGCCCAACCAAGAGACCCAGTACTTC
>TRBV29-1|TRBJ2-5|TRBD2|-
CSVAGGPETQYF
TGCAGCGTAGCGGGGGGGCCAGAGACCCAGTACTTC
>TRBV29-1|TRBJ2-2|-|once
CSVPGHYTGELFF
TGCAGCGTCCCGGGACACTACACCGGGGAGCTGTTTTTT
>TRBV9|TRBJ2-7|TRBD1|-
CASSPWDRSSYEQYF
TGTGCCAGCAGCCCCTGGGACAGGAGCTCCTACGAGCAGTACTTC
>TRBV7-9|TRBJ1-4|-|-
CASSLVPEKLFF
TGTGCCAGCAGCTTAGTTCCGGAGAAACTGTTTTTT
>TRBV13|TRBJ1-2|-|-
CASSLGGRGYGYTF
TGTGCCAGCAGCTTAGGCGGGAGGGGATATGGCTACACCTTC
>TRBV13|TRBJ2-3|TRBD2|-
CASSLLEATGGADTQYF
TGTGCCAGCAGCTTGCTAGAAGCTACGGGAGGGGCAGATACGCAGTATTTT
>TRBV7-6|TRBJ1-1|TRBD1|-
CASSRWADRPTGGEGEAFF
TGTGCCAGCAGCCGATGGGCCGATCGACCGACAGGGGGCGAGGGTGAAGCTTTCTTT
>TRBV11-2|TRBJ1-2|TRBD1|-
CASSLPGTGGSDTF
TGTGCCAGCAGCTTACCGGGGACAGGGGGCTCAGACACCTTC
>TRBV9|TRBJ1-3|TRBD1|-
CASSAWTGAGNTIYF
TGTGCCAGCAGCGCCTGGACAGGGGCTGGAAACACCATATATTTT
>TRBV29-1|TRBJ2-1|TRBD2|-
CSASLAGDYNEQFF
TGCAGCGCTTCCTTAGCGGGGGATTACAATGAGCAGTTCTTC
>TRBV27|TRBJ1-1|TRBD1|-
CASSTGGSTEAFF
TGTGCCAGCAGTACAGGGGGGAGCACTGAAGCTTTCTTT
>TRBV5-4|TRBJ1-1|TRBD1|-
CASSFDRVTEAFF
TGTGCCAGCAGCTTCGACAGGGTCACTGAAGCTTTCTTT
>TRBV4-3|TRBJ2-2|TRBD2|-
CASSQERGGAVTGELFF
TGCGCCAGCAGCCAAGAGAGGGGAGGGGCCGTCACCGGGGAGCTGTTTTTT
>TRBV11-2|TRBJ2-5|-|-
CASSLMLAGGETQYF
TGTGCCAGCAGCTTAATGTTGGCGGGCGGGGAGACCCAGTACTTC
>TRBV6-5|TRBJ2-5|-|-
CASSTYKAKETQYF
TGTGCCAGCAGTACCTATAAAGCGAAAGAGACCCAGTACTTC
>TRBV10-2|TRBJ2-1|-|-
CASTWGGEDEQFF
TGCGCCAGCACGTGGGGGGGCGAAGATGAGCAGTTCTTC
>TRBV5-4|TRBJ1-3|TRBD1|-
CASSELKTGENTIYF
TGTGCCAGCAGCGAGCTTAAGACAGGGGAAAACACCATATATTTT
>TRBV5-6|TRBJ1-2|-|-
CASSSRGGNYGYTF
TGTGCCAGCAGCTCGAGGGGGGGGAACTATGGCTACACCTTC
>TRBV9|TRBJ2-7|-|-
CASSVGGVGGYEQYF
TGTGCCAGCAGCGTAGGGGGAGTCGGCGGGTACGAGCAGTACTTC
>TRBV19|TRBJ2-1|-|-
CASSIDLYEQFF
TGTGCCAGTAGTATAGATCTTTATGAGCAGTTCTTC
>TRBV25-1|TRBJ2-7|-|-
CASSEYYEQYF
TGTGCCAGCAGTGAGTACTACGAGCAGTACTTC
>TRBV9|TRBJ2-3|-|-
CASSVALSTDTQYF
TGTGCCAGCAGCGTAGCACTTTCCACAGATACGCAGTATTTT
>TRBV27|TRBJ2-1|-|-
CASSYTDSYNEQFF
TGTGCCAGCAGTTATACAGACTCCTACAATGAGCAGTTCTTC
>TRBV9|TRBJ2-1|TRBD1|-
CASSVGDRVAYNEQFF
TGTGCCAGCAGCGTAGGCGACAGGGTCGCCTACAATGAGCAGTTCTTC
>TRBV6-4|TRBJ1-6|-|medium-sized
CASSGGDNSPLHF
TGTGCCAGCAGTGGGGGCGATAATTCACCCCTCCACTTT
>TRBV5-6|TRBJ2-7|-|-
CASSLQGEQYF
TGTGCCAGCAGCTTACAGGGTGAGCAGTACTTC
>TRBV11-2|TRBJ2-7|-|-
CASSFPYEQYF
TGTGCCAGCAGCTTTCCGTACGAGCAGTACTTC
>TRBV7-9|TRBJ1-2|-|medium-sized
CASSLGTDGYTF
TGTGCCAGCAGCTTAGGGACAGACGGCTACACCTTC
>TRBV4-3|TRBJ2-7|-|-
CASSQGGGTDEQYF
TGCGCCAGCAGCCAAGGAGGGGGAACCGACGAGCAGTACTTC
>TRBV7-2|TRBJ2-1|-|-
CASSAPGFGQFF
TGTGCCAGCAGCGCGCCGGGATTCGGGCAGTTCTTC
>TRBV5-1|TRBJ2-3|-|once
CASSLVAGAADTQYF
TGCGCCAGCAGCTTGGTTGCGGGGGCTGCTGATACGCAGTATTTT
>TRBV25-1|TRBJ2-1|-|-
CASRPYGDTNEQFF
TGTGCCAGCAGACCTTACGGGGACACGAATGAGCAGTTCTTC
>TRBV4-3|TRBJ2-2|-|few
CASSQNPKGETGELFF
TGCGCCAGCAGCCAGAACCCGAAAGGGGAAACCGGGGAGCTGTTTTTT
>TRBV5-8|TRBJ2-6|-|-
CASSRRGTGANVLTF
TGTGCCAGCAGCCGCAGGGGAACTGGGGCCAACGTCCTGACTTTC
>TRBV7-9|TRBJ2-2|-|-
CASRPTPGQANTGELFF
TGTGCCAGCAGACCAACCCCGGGACAAGCGAACACCGGGGAGCTGTTTTTT
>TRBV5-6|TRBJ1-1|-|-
CASSLVGTNTEAFF
TGTGCCAGCAGCTTGGTCGGGACTAACACTGAAGCTTTCTTT
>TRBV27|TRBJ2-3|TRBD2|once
CASREGLAGNPSTDTQYF
TGTGCCAGCAGGGAAGGACTAGCGGGGAACCCGAGCACAGATACGCAGTATTTT
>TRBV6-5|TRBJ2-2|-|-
CASSYSNRAPAGELFF
TGTGCCAGCAGTTACTCGAACAGGGCACCTGCCGGGGAGCTGTTTTTT
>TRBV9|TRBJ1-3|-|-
CASSAGREGRGNTIYF
TGTGCCAGCAGCGCCGGGCGGGAGGGTCGCGGAAACACCATATATTTT
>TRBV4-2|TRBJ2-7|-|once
CASSQEGGYEQYF
TGTGCCAGCAGCCAAGAAGGAGGCTACGAGCAGTACTTC
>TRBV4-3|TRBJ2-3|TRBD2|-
CASSQEVAGGGRDTQYF
TGCGCCAGCAGCCAGGAGGTCGCGGGGGGCGGGAGAGATACGCAGTATTTT
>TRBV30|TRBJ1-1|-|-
CAWTAGTKKAFF
TGTGCCTGGACCGCGGGGACCAAAAAAGCTTTCTTT
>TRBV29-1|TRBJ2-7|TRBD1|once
CSVRTGGGYEQYF
TGCAGCGTTCGGACAGGGGGAGGCTACGAGCAGTACTTC